A selection of T cell receptor beta chains follows, all from one sample in a study of patients and donors after allogeneic stem cell transplantation. TCRdb reprocessed the RT-PCR reads via MiXCR and lists one record per CDR3 protein. Of 10,000 or so distinct CDR3 sequences in the sample, 5.9% are singletons; the top ten hold 25% to 30%. Sequenced input: blood, either unsorted or a sorted T cell fraction (not recorded which). The receptor set was obtained from a human donor who was either an allogeneic HSCT recipient or a stem cell or donor lymphocyte infusion donor (not recorded which). It is not recorded whose cells these are; they may come from a transplant donor. CDR3s include the opening cysteine and the closing phenylalanine or tryptophan. D genes are given only for firm matches. The listing skips clone size in some rows; elsewhere it reads once, few, many or a size class.

clone size	V gene	J gene	D gene	CDR3 length	CDR3 protein	CDR3 DNA
.	TRBV18	TRBJ2-3	.	15	CASSPYETTTDTQYF	TGTGCCAGCTCACCCTATGAAACTACCACAGATACGCAGTATTTT
many	TRBV20-1	TRBJ2-5	.	13	CSASSTPRETQYF	TGCAGTGCTAGTTCGACCCCCCGGGAGACCCAGTACTTC
few	TRBV6-2/TRBV6-3	TRBJ2-2	.	14	CASSKGGMNGELFF	TGTGCCAGCAGTAAGGGGGGAATGAACGGGGAGCTGTTTTTT
many	TRBV5-1	TRBJ1-5	TRBD1	16	CASSPGGGRSNQPQHF	TGCGCCAGCAGCCCAGGGGGCGGTCGTAGCAATCAGCCCCAGCATTTT
many	TRBV7-9	TRBJ1-4	.	13	CASSVEQTEKLFF	TGTGCCAGCAGCGTGGAGCAGACTGAAAAACTGTTTTTT
.	TRBV18	TRBJ2-1	.	16	CASSLIAGAGNNEQFF	TGTGCCAGCTCACTAATTGCCGGGGCAGGGAATAATGAGCAGTTCTTC
many	TRBV20-1	TRBJ2-7	.	14	CSARRPTSFHEQYF	TGCAGTGCTAGGCGGCCCACTAGTTTCCACGAGCAGTACTTC
many	TRBV28	TRBJ1-6	.	15	CASSGNQGSGSPLHF	TGTGCCAGCAGTGGTAATCAGGGGTCTGGTTCACCCCTCCACTTT
many	TRBV11-2	TRBJ2-5	.	13	CASSLQRRETQYF	TGTGCCAGCAGCTTACAAAGGAGAGAGACCCAGTACTTC
few	TRBV29-1	TRBJ2-3	.	16	CSVGVSTSLAADTQYF	TGCAGCGTTGGAGTTTCTACCTCCTTGGCGGCAGATACGCAGTATTTT
few	TRBV6-2/TRBV6-3	TRBJ2-7	.	14	CASSSPGVPYEQYF	TGTGCCAGCAGTTCCCCTGGGGTACCCTACGAGCAGTACTTC
many	TRBV24-1	TRBJ2-1	.	13	CATGAAGNYEQFF	TGTGCCACCGGGGCGGCGGGAAACTATGAGCAGTTCTTC
.	TRBV20-1	TRBJ2-1	TRBD1	14	CSARGPRGRDEQFF	TGCAGTGCTAGGGGCCCGAGGGGGCGCGATGAGCAGTTCTTC
many	TRBV18	TRBJ1-1	TRBD1	14	CASSRQGVDTEAFF	TGTGCCAGCTCAAGACAGGGGGTGGACACTGAAGCTTTCTTT
.	TRBV6-5	TRBJ2-3	TRBD1	15	CASSYLQGATDTQYF	TGTGCCAGCAGTTACTTGCAGGGGGCAACAGATACGCAGTATTTT
many	TRBV30	TRBJ1-6	.	13	CAWSQDWNSPLHF	TGTGCCTGGAGTCAAGACTGGAATTCACCCCTCCACTTT
.	TRBV7-2	TRBJ2-7	TRBD2	16	CASSLNPGGGVREQYF	TGTGCCAGCAGCTTAAATCCTGGGGGGGGAGTTCGGGAGCAGTACTTC
medium-sized	TRBV6-2/TRBV6-3	TRBJ2-7	.	11	CASSSPYEQYF	TGTGCCAGCAGTTCACCCTACGAGCAGTACTTC
medium-sized	TRBV6-2/TRBV6-3	TRBJ1-5	.	15	CASSWIGQTNQPQHF	TGTGCCAGCAGCTGGATAGGACAGACAAATCAGCCCCAGCATTTT
many	TRBV29-1	TRBJ1-1	TRBD1	9	CSVQGRVFF	TGCAGCGTACAGGGGAGGGTTTTCTTT
few	TRBV14	TRBJ2-1	.	12	CASSQSVTEKFF	TGTGCCAGCAGCCAAAGCGTAACAGAGAAGTTCTTC
medium-sized	TRBV5-1	TRBJ2-7	.	14	CASSRGTATYEQYF	TGCGCCAGCAGCCGCGGGACGGCTACCTACGAGCAGTACTTC
few	TRBV28	TRBJ2-7	.	14	CASSSQSPPYEQYF	TGTGCCAGCAGTTCCCAATCCCCCCCCTACGAGCAGTACTTC
many	TRBV28	TRBJ2-1	TRBD2	15	CAINPGLAGLNEQFF	TGTGCCATCAACCCGGGACTAGCGGGATTAAATGAGCAGTTCTTC
many	TRBV7-2	TRBJ2-1	.	15	CASSLQGNPYNEQFF	TGTGCCAGCAGCTTACAGGGAAATCCCTACAATGAGCAGTTCTTC
many	TRBV11-2	TRBJ1-1	TRBD1	14	CASSSDRGFAEAFF	TGTGCCAGCAGCTCGGACAGGGGTTTCGCTGAAGCTTTCTTT
few	TRBV7-8	TRBJ2-2	.	15	CASSLDGANTGELFF	TGTGCCAGCAGCTTAGACGGGGCGAACACCGGGGAGCTGTTTTTT
many	TRBV7-9	TRBJ2-2	.	16	CANPRSRGSNTGELFF	TGTGCCAATCCGCGGAGCAGGGGCTCCAACACCGGGGAGCTGTTTTTT
few	TRBV19	TRBJ2-1	.	15	CASSAGRGPYNEQFF	TGTGCCAGTAGTGCCGGGAGGGGGCCCTACAATGAGCAGTTCTTC
many	TRBV7-9	TRBJ2-7	.	15	CASSASGTSSYEQYF	TGTGCCAGCAGTGCGAGCGGGACAAGCTCCTACGAGCAGTACTTC
many	TRBV29-1	TRBJ2-3	.	11	CSVERTDTQYF	TGCAGCGTTGAAAGAACAGATACGCAGTATTTT
few	TRBV6-6	TRBJ2-5	.	16	CASTLGRVAGQETQYF	TGTGCCAGCACCTTAGGTAGGGTGGCAGGACAAGAGACCCAGTACTTC
many	TRBV6-5	TRBJ1-6	TRBD1	14	CASSYRTGDSPLHF	TGTGCCAGCAGCTACAGGACAGGGGATTCACCCCTCCACTTT
.	TRBV6-1	TRBJ2-5	.	11	CASSRTETQYF	TGTGCCAGCTCTCGTACGGAGACCCAGTACTTC
.	TRBV7-9	TRBJ2-1	TRBD2	16	CASSFQGTSGYNEQFF	TGTGCCAGCAGCTTTCAAGGGACTAGCGGCTACAATGAGCAGTTCTTC
many	TRBV7-9	TRBJ2-3	.	12	CASSLESDTQYF	TGTGCCAGCAGCTTAGAGTCGGATACGCAGTATTTT
many	TRBV20-1	TRBJ1-1	.	13	CSAIRGGDTEAFF	TGCAGTGCTATTAGGGGGGGCGACACTGAAGCTTTCTTT
few	TRBV18	TRBJ2-5	.	14	CASSYANGQETQYF	TGTGCCAGCTCCTACGCCAACGGGCAAGAGACCCAGTACTTC
many	TRBV29-1	TRBJ1-1	TRBD1	13	CSVRKTGGTEAFF	TGCAGCGTCAGGAAGACAGGGGGCACTGAAGCTTTCTTT
many	TRBV6-2/TRBV6-3	TRBJ1-5	.	15	CASSTGSVFNQPQHF	TGTGCCAGCAGTACAGGGTCCGTTTTCAATCAGCCCCAGCATTTT